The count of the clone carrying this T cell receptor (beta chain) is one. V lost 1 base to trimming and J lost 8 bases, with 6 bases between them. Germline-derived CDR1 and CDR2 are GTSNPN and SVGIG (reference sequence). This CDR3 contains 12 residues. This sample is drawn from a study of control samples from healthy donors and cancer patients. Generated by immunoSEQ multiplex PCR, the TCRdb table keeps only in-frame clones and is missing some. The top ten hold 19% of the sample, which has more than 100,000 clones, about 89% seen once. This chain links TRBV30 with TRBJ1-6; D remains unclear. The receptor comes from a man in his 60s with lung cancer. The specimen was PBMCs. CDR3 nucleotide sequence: TGTGCCTGGAGTGGGGTTTATTCACCCCTCCACTTT. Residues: CAWSGVYSPLHF.